This T cell receptor beta chain was captured by sequencing in a study of blood T cell repertoires in COVID-19. In the original workflow: Amplification of reference gene primers was used by the study to estimate nucleated cell counts. The protocol was immunoSEQ multiplex PCR, while the TCRdb copy is restricted to in-frame clones and leaves out a portion. The V and J calls and the clone size are those of that table, but D and trimming were determined from the DNA. The data hold approximately 170,000 clones, with about 85% observed a single time. CDR1 and CDR2 (germline): MNHEY, SVGEGT. CDR3 length: 17 residues. After removal of 2 bases from V and 5 bases from J, the junction contained 10 bases not matched to a gene.

Sequenced: peripheral blood. This chain links TRBV6-2 or TRBV6-3 with TRBJ2-5, with 11 bases aligning to TRBD2. The sequence was collected from a woman aged 80 or over in a cohort sampled during active or convalescent COVID-19. The CDR3 region is CASSYGTSGTVLETQYF. For the CDR3, the DNA is TGTGCCAGCAGTTACGGGACTAGCGGAACAGTCCTTGAGACCCAGTACTTC.